This paragraph covers one T cell receptor (beta chain) sequence. The target antigen is unknown. This specimen comes from a study of Ad26.COV2.S vaccination and SARS-CoV-2 variants. Study-wide results and caveats: Analyses of TCR breadth and depth may have underestimated total T cell responses.

Treatment indicated: roughly 19 received Ad26.COV2.S at low or high dose, single or two shots; 5 received placebo; per-sample allocation not given. At day 63 after the first vaccine or placebo injection, samples were drawn. TCRdb's table, derived via immunoSEQ multiplex PCR, lists solely in-frame clones and lacks some. The sample contains more than 300,000 clones, around 90% of which appear only once. Sample: peripheral blood, taken in a trial of Ad26.COV2.S vaccine versus placebo. This receptor was taken from a person between 18 and 65 years old who received the Ad26.COV2.S COVID-19 vaccine or a placebo.

The CDR3 loop is CASSVTGSMNTEAFF. CDR3 sequence (DNA): TGCGCCAGCAGCGTAACAGGTAGCATGAACACTGAAGCTTTCTTT. The chain recombines TRBV5-1 with TRBJ1-1, with a weak D call TRBD1 (5 bases). Germline CDR1 SGHRS, CDR2 YFSETQ. The CDR3 extends over 15 amino acids. V shed 4 bases and J shed 0 bases, with 13 bases lying between them.